What follows are 22 T cell receptor beta chains derived from one specimen sequenced in a study of beta chain features in type 1 diabetes. TCRB transcripts that were expressed got sequenced, as all of the isolated RNA had been reverse transcribed. Libraries were prepared by immunoSEQ multiplex PCR; TCRdb keeps only in-frame clonotypes and omits some of them. The profile covers 680,000 or so clones, with roughly 15% appearing a single time and approximately 0.093% taken by the ten largest. The specimen was naive CD4+ T cells from blood. These receptors came from a man aged 18 to 35 in good health.

This clone was seen only a few times. The chain uses TRBV4-2 and TRBJ2-7; a weak D match, TRBD1 (5 bases). From germline, CDR1 is LGHNA and CDR2 YNFKEQ. This CDR3 contains 15 residues. V was clipped by 0 bases and J by 5 bases, with 14 bases between them. CDR3 coding DNA: TGTGCCAGCAGCCAAGATGGGGCCTTGAAACACGAGCAGTACTTC. This encodes CASSQDGALKHEQYF.

This chain links TRBV5-1 with TRBJ2-5, with TRBD1 as a possible D gene (6 bases). Trimming removed 0 bases from V and 3 bases from J, with 15 bases in between. The CDR3 is 16 residues long. The germline V gene encodes CDR1 SGHRS and CDR2 YFSETQ. In nucleotides, the CDR3 is TGCGCCAGCAGCTTGGTGGGGGCGGTACCCAAAGAGACCCAGTACTTC. The encoded protein is CASSLVGAVPKETQYF.

The chain has TRBV7-3 and TRBJ2-2; D unclear. With 5 bases removed from V and 5 bases from J, the gap between germline ends came to 12 bases. This CDR3 spans 14 amino acids. Germline CDR1 and CDR2: SGHTA and FQGTGA. The DNA of the CDR3 is TGTGCCAGCAGCCAAATAGGGCTGACCGGGGAGCTGTTTTTT. Residues: CASSQIGLTGELFF.

This chain uses TRBV27 with TRBJ2-7; no clear D. Germline CDR1 MNHEY, CDR2 SMNVEV (reference sequence). The CDR3 extends over 15 amino acids. V lost 3 bases to trimming and J lost 6 bases, with 18 bases between them. The CDR3 here is CASSFERRTRSEQYF. DNA of the CDR3: TGTGCCAGCAGTTTCGAAAGGCGCACGAGGTCCGAGCAGTACTTC.

This clone has just a few counts. This chain uses TRBV10-2 with TRBJ1-1; no definite D call. The length of the CDR3 is 14 residues. Germline CDR1 WSHSY, CDR2 SAAADI. The ends were cut back, 4 bases at V and 6 bases at J, with 15 bases in the middle. Here the CDR3 DNA reads TGCGCCAGCAGTGCCCCCACGACTGTACCTGAAGCTTTCTTT. As protein: CASSAPTTVPEAFF.

This chain joins TRBV10-3 and TRBJ2-3; 13 bases match TRBD2. The CDR3 is made up of 18 amino acids. After removal of 6 bases from V and 6 bases from J, the junction contained 15 bases not matched to a gene. Germline CDR1 and CDR2: ENHRY and SYGVKD. As DNA, the CDR3 is TGTGCCATCAGGACACCGGGACTAGCGGGATTACCTCAGGATACGCAGTATTTT. Its translation: CAIRTPGLAGLPQDTQYF.

About this clone itself: Being one base from a much bigger clone, this may be a read error. Other DNA sequences in the same sample also yield this CDR3. The DNA for the CDR3 is TGTGCCAGCAGCCCCGGGACAGATACGCAGTATTTT. This encodes CASSPGTDTQYF. The chain has TRBV11-2 and TRBJ2-3, with unresolved D. V was shortened by 5 bases and J by 3 bases, with 6 bases between the two germline ends. Germline V gene sequence: CDR1 SGHAT, CDR2 FQNNGV. CDR3 length: 12 residues.

This clone was seen a few times. V and J are TRBV7-6 and TRBJ1-2, with 10 bases matching TRBD1. This CDR3 is built from 14 residues. Germline CDR1 reads SGHVS; CDR2 reads FNYEAQ. The ends lost 2 bases at V and 6 bases at J; junction bases unmatched: 3. CDR3 loop: CASSLLDRGNGYTF. CDR3 sequence (DNA): TGTGCCAGCAGCTTACTGGACAGGGGGAATGGCTACACCTTC.

The J gene is TRBJ2-1, the V gene TRBV4-3; 10 nucleotides agree with TRBD2. There are 16 residues in the CDR3. V was pared by 1 base and J by 4 bases, with 4 bases of the junction left unmatched. Germline V CDR1 and CDR2: LGHNA, YSLEER. CDR3 nucleotides: TGCGCCAGCAGCCAAGGTTTAGCGGGGGGTTACAATGAGCAGTTCTTC. Protein product: CASSQGLAGGYNEQFF.

The chain joins TRBV7-2 to TRBJ1-5, with TRBD1 identical over 9 bases. Looked up from germline, CDR1 is SGHTA and CDR2 is FQGNSA. Germline trimming cut 5 bases from V and 7 bases from J; bases unmatched to any gene: 3. The CDR3 consists of 13 residues. CDR3 residues: CASSTQGAQPQHF. The DNA for the CDR3 is TGTGCCAGCAGCACACAGGGGGCCCAGCCCCAGCATTTT.

This clone turned up a few times. The rearrangement joins TRBV29-1 to TRBJ1-1, with D perhaps matching TRBD1 (5 bases). V lost 4 bases and J 4 bases, leaving 13 bases between the germline ends. Germline V gene lookup returns CDR1 SQVTM and CDR2 ANQGSEA. The CDR3 is made up of 13 amino acids. The CDR3 loop is CSVVAGRGTEAFF. The CDR3 DNA reads TGCAGCGTTGTCGCGGGGAGGGGCACTGAAGCTTTCTTT.

This chain links TRBV7-2 with TRBJ1-1, with D possibly matching TRBD1 (5 bases). In germline, CDR1 is SGHTA, CDR2 FQGNSA. The CDR3 is made up of 14 amino acids. With 5 bases removed from V and 3 bases from J, the gap between germline ends came to 13 bases. The chain's CDR3 is CASSAHRSYTEAFF. In DNA form, the CDR3 reads TGTGCCAGCAGCGCCCACAGGAGCTACACTGAAGCTTTCTTT.

The CDR3 DNA reads TGTGCCAGCAGTTTACGGGAGGGAAGGGTCGAGCAGTACTTC. Protein product: CASSLREGRVEQYF. The chain employs TRBV27 and TRBJ2-7, with 8 bases matching TRBD2. This CDR3 region has 14 residues. Germline lookup yields CDR1 MNHEY and CDR2 SMNVEV (reference sequence). With 2 bases clipped from V and 6 bases from J, the junction kept 6 bases outside the gene matches.

The chain joins TRBV7-2 to TRBJ2-7; D not resolved. The CDR3 is 17 amino acids. Germline CDR1 SGHTA, CDR2 FQGNSA. V was trimmed by 1 base and J by 3 bases, leaving 19 bases between them. Here the CDR3 reads CASSLVGGWPSNYEQYF. CDR3 DNA sequence: TGTGCCAGCAGCTTAGTAGGTGGTTGGCCTAGTAACTACGAGCAGTACTTC.

V and J are TRBV27 and TRBJ2-5; tentative D call: TRBD2 (6 bases). This CDR3 is built from 14 residues. CDR1 is MNHEY and CDR2 is SMNVEV in the germline V gene (reference sequence). Trimming pared 2 bases from V and 4 bases from J, leaving 11 bases between. CDR3 in DNA: TGTGCCAGCAGTTTAATCACCGGGAGAGAGACCCAGTACTTC. It yields the protein CASSLITGRETQYF.

In DNA, the CDR3 is TGTGCCAGCAGCTTAGCGTGGCTAGCGGGGGAAGAGACCCAGTACTTC. Its translation: CASSLAWLAGEETQYF. The rearrangement uses TRBV7-2 and TRBJ2-5; 10 nucleotides agree with TRBD2. The germline V gene encodes CDR1 SGHTA and CDR2 FQGNSA. The V segment lost 0 bases and the J segment 3 bases; nucleotides outside the gene matches: 4. The CDR3 runs to 16 residues.

This clone was counted between two and nine times. The chain combines TRBV5-1 with TRBJ1-4; no definite D call. Germline CDR1 and CDR2: SGHRS and YFSETQ. The CDR3 has 14 amino acids. Trimming cost V 5 bases and J 0 bases, with 8 bases left between them. DNA of the CDR3: TGCGCCAGCAGGCAATTTCCAACTAATGAAAAACTGTTTTTT. This encodes CASRQFPTNEKLFF.

This clone has only a few counts. The chain is built from TRBV11-1 and TRBJ2-2; 7 nucleotides match TRBD2. Germline values: CDR1 SGHAT, CDR2 FQDESV (reference sequence). Trimming cost V 5 bases and J 6 bases; bases outside gene matches: 3. The CDR3 runs to 13 residues. The CDR3 DNA sequence: TGTGCCAGCAGCCCCCGGGGGGCCGGGGAGCTGTTTTTT. Its translation is CASSPRGAGELFF.

The chain employs TRBV19 and TRBJ2-1; D possibly corresponds to TRBD2 (5 bases). The V end was cut by 5 bases, the J end by 2 bases, with 16 bases between. The germline CDR1 and CDR2 sequences are LNHDA and SQIVND (reference sequence). The CDR3 totals 16 residues. CDR3 sequence (DNA): TGTGCCAGTAGTGTACGTGGGAGAATGACCTACAATGAGCAGTTCTTC. This codes for CASSVRGRMTYNEQFF.

This clone was observed a few times. The chain combines TRBV11-1 with TRBJ2-7; no firm D call. From germline, CDR1 is SGHAT and CDR2 FQDESV (reference sequence). With 5 bases removed from V and 4 bases from J, the gap between germline ends came to 12 bases. The CDR3 is 13 residues long. The DNA for the CDR3 is TGTGCCAGCAGCGAACTCGACTTGTACGAGCAGTACTTC. Amino acids: CASSELDLYEQYF.

This chain links TRBV30 with TRBJ1-6; weak D call: TRBD1 (5 bases). The CDR3 length is 14 residues. Germline CDR1 and CDR2: GTSNPN and SVGIG (reference sequence). Trimming left V 4 bases short and J 10 bases short, with 17 bases between. The chain's CDR3 is CAWNSRGGRSPLHF. DNA for the CDR3: TGTGCCTGGAATTCCCGGGGCGGCCGATCACCCCTCCACTTT.

This clone came up a few times. The chain has TRBV19 and TRBJ1-1; no reliable D call. V shed 3 bases and J shed 3 bases, with 11 bases lying between them. CDR3 length: 14 amino acids. Germline V gives CDR1 LNHDA, CDR2 SQIVND (reference sequence). The CDR3 loop reads CASSIGSWYTEAFF. The CDR3 nucleotides are TGTGCCAGTAGTATCGGGAGCTGGTACACTGAAGCTTTCTTT.